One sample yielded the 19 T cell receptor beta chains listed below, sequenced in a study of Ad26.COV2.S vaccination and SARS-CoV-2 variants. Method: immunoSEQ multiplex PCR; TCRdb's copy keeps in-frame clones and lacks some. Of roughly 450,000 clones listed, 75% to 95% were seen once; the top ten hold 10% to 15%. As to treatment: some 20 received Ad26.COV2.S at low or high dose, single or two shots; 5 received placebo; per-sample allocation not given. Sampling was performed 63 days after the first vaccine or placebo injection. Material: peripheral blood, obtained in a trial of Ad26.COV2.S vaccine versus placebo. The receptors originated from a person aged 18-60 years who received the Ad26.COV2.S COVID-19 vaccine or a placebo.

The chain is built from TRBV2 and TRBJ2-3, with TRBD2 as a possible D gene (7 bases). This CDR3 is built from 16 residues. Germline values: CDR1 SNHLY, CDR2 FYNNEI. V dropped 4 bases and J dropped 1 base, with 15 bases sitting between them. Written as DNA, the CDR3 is TGTGCCAGCAGTGGGAGGGGGGGCGTAGGCACAGATACGCAGTATTTT. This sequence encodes CASSGRGGVGTDTQYF.

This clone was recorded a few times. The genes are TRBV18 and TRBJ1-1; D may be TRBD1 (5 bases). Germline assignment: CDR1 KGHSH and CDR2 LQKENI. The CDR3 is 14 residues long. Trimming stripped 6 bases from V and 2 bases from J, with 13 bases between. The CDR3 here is CASSPSGANTEAFF. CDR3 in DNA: TGTGCCAGCTCCCCTAGCGGGGCAAACACTGAAGCTTTCTTT.

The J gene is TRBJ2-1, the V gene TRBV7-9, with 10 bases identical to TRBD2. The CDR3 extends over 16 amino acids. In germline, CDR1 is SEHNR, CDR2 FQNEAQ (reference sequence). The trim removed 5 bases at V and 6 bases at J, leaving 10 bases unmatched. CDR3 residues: CASSPIGLAALNEQFF. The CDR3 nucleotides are TGTGCCAGCAGCCCCATAGGACTAGCGGCCCTCAATGAGCAGTTCTTC.

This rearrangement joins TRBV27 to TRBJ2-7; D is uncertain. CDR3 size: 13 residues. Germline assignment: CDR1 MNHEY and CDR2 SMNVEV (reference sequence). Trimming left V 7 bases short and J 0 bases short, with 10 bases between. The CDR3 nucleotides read TGTGCCAGCACCCGACACCACTCCTACGAGCAGTACTTC. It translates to CASTRHHSYEQYF.

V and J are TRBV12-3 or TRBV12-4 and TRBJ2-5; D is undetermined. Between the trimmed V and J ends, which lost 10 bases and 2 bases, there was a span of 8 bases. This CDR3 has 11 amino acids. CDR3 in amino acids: CATGRQETQYF. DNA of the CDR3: TGTGCCACCGGACGACAAGAGACCCAGTACTTC.

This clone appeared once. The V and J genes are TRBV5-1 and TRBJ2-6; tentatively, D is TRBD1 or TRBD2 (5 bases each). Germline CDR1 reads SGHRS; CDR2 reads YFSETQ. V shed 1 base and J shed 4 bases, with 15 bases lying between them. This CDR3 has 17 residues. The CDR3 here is CASSLPVEGSGANVLTF. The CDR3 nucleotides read TGCGCCAGCAGCTTGCCAGTCGAGGGGTCAGGGGCCAACGTCCTGACTTTC.

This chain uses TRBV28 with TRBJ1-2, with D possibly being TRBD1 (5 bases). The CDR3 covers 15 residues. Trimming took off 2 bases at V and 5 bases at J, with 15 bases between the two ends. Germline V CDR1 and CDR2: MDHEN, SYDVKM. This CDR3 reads CASSLMLGPPYGYTF. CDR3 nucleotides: TGTGCCAGCAGTTTAATGCTGGGACCTCCTTATGGCTACACCTTC.

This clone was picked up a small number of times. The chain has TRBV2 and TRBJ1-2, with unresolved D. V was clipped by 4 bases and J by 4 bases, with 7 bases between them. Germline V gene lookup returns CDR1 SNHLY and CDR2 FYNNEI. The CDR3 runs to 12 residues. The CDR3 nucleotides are TGTGCCAGCAGTGTTATAGTCTATGGCTACACCTTC. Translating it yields CASSVIVYGYTF. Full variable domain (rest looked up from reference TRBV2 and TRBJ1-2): EPEVTQTPSHQVTQMGQEVILRCVPISNHLYFYWYRQILGQKVEFLVSFYNNEISEKSEIFDDQFSVERPDGSNFTLKIRSTKLEDSAMYFCASSVIVYGYTFGSGTRLTVV.

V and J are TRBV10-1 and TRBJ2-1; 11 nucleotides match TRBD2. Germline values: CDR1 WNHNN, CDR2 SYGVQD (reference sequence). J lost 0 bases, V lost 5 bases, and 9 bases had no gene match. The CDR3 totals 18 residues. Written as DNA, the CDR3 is TGCGCCAGCAGTTCCTCCGGACTAGCGGGCAGCTCCTACAATGAGCAGTTCTTC. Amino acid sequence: CASSSSGLAGSSYNEQFF.

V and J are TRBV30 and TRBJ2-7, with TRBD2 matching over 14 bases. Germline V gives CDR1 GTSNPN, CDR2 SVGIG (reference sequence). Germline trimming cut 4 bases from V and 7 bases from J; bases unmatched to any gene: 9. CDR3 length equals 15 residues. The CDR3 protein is CAWTQGLAGVREQYF. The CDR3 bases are TGTGCCTGGACCCAGGGACTAGCGGGAGTGAGGGAGCAGTACTTC.

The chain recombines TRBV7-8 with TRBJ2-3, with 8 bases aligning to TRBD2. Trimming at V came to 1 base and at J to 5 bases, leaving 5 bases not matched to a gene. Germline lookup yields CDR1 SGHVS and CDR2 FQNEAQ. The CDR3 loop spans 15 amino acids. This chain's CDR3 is CASSLGGGRGDTQYF. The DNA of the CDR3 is TGTGCCAGCAGCTTAGGCGGGGGGCGAGGAGATACGCAGTATTTT.

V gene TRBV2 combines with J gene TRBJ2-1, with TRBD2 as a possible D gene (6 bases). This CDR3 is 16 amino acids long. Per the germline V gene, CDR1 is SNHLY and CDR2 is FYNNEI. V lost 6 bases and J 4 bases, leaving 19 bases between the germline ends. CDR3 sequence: CASRFAGTAIYNEQFF. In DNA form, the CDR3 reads TGTGCCAGCAGGTTCGCCGGGACTGCAATATACAATGAGCAGTTCTTC.

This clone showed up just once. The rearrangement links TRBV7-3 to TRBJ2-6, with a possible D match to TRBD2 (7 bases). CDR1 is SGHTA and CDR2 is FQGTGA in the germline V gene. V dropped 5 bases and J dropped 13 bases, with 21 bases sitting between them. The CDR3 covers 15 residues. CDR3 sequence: CASSPRGGGGLVLTF. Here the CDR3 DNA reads TGTGCCAGCAGCCCCCGGGGAGGGGGGGGATTAGTCCTGACTTTC.

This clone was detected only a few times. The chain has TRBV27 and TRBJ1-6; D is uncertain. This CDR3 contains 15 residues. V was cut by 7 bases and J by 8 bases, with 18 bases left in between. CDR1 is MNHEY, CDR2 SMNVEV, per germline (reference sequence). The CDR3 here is CASTTNNRRDSPLHF. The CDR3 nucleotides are TGTGCCAGCACCACTAACAACCGACGGGATTCACCCCTCCACTTT.

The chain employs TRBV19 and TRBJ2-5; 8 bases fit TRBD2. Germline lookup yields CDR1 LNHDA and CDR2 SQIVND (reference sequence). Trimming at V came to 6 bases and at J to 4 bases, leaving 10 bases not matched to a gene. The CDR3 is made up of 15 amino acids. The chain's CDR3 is CASRSSGFQGETQYF. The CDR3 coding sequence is TGTGCCAGTAGATCTAGCGGGTTCCAGGGAGAGACCCAGTACTTC.

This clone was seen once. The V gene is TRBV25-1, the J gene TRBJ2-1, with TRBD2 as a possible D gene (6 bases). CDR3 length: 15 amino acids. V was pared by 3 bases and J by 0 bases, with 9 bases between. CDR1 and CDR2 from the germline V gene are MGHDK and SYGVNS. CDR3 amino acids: CASSEVGSSYNEQFF. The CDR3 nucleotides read TGTGCCAGCAGTGAGGTCGGGAGCTCCTACAATGAGCAGTTCTTC.

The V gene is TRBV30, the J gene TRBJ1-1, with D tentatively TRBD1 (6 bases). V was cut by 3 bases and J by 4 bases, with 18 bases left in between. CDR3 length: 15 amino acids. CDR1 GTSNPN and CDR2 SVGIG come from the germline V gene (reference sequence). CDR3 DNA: TGTGCCTGGAGCCAAACACAGGGCTGGGGCACTGAAGCTTTCTTT. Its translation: CAWSQTQGWGTEAFF.

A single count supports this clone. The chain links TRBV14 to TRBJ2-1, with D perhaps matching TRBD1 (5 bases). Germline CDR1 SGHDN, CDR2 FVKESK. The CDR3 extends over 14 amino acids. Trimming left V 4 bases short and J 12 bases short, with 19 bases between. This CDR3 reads CASSPQGHGAGQFF. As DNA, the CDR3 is TGTGCCAGCAGCCCTCAGGGTCATGGAGCAGGGCAGTTCTTC.

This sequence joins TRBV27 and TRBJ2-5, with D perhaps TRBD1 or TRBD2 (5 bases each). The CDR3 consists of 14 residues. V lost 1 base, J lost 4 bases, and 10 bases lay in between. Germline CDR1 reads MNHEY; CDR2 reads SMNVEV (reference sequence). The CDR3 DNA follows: TGTGCCAGCAGTTTATTGGGGGTTGGAGAGACCCAGTACTTC. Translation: CASSLLGVGETQYF.